The clone carrying this TCR beta chain has more than one count but fewer than ten. What it binds is unknown. This specimen belongs to a study of PD-L1 blockade in urothelial cancer. Study-level information: Patients, treated from 2014 onward, received atezolizumab 1,200 mg intravenously every 3 weeks. Blood samples had a median of 141,255 T cells. Study results and caveats: Tumor-associated clones in blood expanded more at 3 weeks in durable-benefit patients.

Trimming removed 9 bases from V and 0 bases from J; junction bases left unmatched: 2. The germline V gene encodes CDR1 SNHLY and CDR2 FYNNEI. This CDR3 region has 14 residues. Sequencing used immunoSEQ multiplex PCR; TCRdb keeps in-frame clones, though not all of them. The sample has fewer than 45,000 clones; 82% are singletons. The chain links TRBV2 to TRBJ1-5; 10 bases map to TRBD1. This specimen was PBMCs, taken around atezolizumab (anti-PD-L1) treatment. The source of this sequence is a man in his 70s with urothelial cancer. CDR3 sequence: CASRTGGSNQPQHF. Written as DNA, the CDR3 is TGTGCCAGTAGGACAGGGGGTAGCAATCAGCCCCAGCATTTT. The full variable domain, completed using reference TRBV2 and TRBJ1-5, is EPEVTQTPSHQVTQMGQEVILRCVPISNHLYFYWYRQILGQKVEFLVSFYNNEISEKSEIFDDQFSVERPDGSNFTLKIRSTKLEDSAMYFCASRTGGSNQPQHFGDGTRLSIL.